The 27 T cell receptor beta chains presented below share a single source sample, sequenced in a study of T cell responses to AZD1222 COVID-19 vaccine. Measured with immunoSEQ multiplex PCR; TCRdb has only the in-frame clones, and not every one. Of approximately 70,000 clones listed, roughly 89% are singletons. This specimen was peripheral blood, taken on day 0 of AZD1222 vaccination. The receptors were sampled from an adult in good health.

This rearrangement joins TRBV12-3 or TRBV12-4 to TRBJ1-1, with D maybe TRBD1 (6 bases). The CDR3 contains 13 residues. V dropped 11 bases and J dropped 3 bases, with 16 bases sitting between them. In nucleotides, the CDR3 is TGTGCCGGGGGGCAGAGGGCGGACACTGAAGCTTTCTTT. Its protein is CAGGQRADTEAFF.

This chain links TRBV25-1 with TRBJ2-7; 13 bases line up with TRBD2. The ends lost 6 bases at V and 6 bases at J; junction bases unmatched: 8. Germline V gives CDR1 MGHDK, CDR2 SYGVNS. This CDR3 spans 15 amino acids. The CDR3 region is CASRETSGRPAEQYF. The CDR3 nucleotides are TGTGCCAGCAGAGAGACTAGCGGGAGGCCCGCCGAGCAGTACTTC.

This clone was detected a few times. The genes are TRBV6-2 or TRBV6-3 and TRBJ1-4; D gene ambiguous. Trimming pared 2 bases from V and 6 bases from J, leaving 16 bases between. Germline loops: CDR1 MNHEY, CDR2 SVGEGT. CDR3 length equals 16 residues. Written as DNA, the CDR3 is TGTGCCAGCAGTTACAGGGCAGGCGAGCTGGATGAAAAACTGTTTTTT. Protein sequence: CASSYRAGELDEKLFF.

V is TRBV28 and J is TRBJ1-2, with D hard to call. This CDR3 is 12 amino acids long. Per the germline V gene, CDR1 is MDHEN and CDR2 is SYDVKM. Trimming took off 5 bases at V and 8 bases at J, with 12 bases between the two ends. The CDR3 DNA follows: TGTGCCAGCAGTATCCTAGAGAGGGGCTACACCTTC. Residues: CASSILERGYTF.

J is TRBJ2-3 and V is TRBV14, with TRBD2 identical over 8 bases. From germline, CDR1 is SGHDN and CDR2 FVKESK. J was trimmed by 0 bases and V by 4 bases; bases with no gene match: 6. The CDR3 totals 16 residues. The CDR3 is CASSPTSGTSTDTQYF. CDR3 DNA: TGTGCCAGCAGCCCTACTAGCGGCACTAGCACAGATACGCAGTATTTT.

The chain links TRBV6-5 to TRBJ1-2, with a weak D call TRBD1 (6 bases). This CDR3 comprises 14 residues. Trimming removed 6 bases at V and 8 bases at J, with 19 bases between. Germline CDR1 and CDR2: MNHEY and SVGAGI. The DNA of the CDR3 is TGTGCCAGCAGGGATTACAGGGATTACGAGGGCTACACCTTC. This encodes CASRDYRDYEGYTF.

The chain is built from TRBV15 and TRBJ1-4; maybe TRBD1 (5 bases). Germline loops: CDR1 LNHNV, CDR2 YYDKDF (reference sequence). The CDR3 is 16 amino acids. Trimming removed 4 bases from V and 4 bases from J, with 16 bases in between. The CDR3 is CATSKGRGSFNEKLFF. The CDR3 DNA follows: TGTGCCACCAGCAAGGGAAGGGGCAGCTTTAATGAAAAACTGTTTTTT.

This clone was counted once. The chain links TRBV5-4 to TRBJ1-2, with D unresolved. The CDR3 contains 13 residues. The V end was cut by 0 bases, the J end by 4 bases, with 7 bases between. CDR1 SGHNT and CDR2 YYREEE come from the germline V gene (reference sequence). CDR3 bases: TGTGCCAGCAGCTTGGATAGCCTCTATGGCTACACCTTC. It yields the protein CASSLDSLYGYTF.

The table lists this clone with a few counts. V gene TRBV29-1 combines with J gene TRBJ1-3, with D possibly being TRBD1 (6 bases). Germline values: CDR1 SQVTM, CDR2 ANQGSEA. Between the trimmed V and J ends, which lost 7 bases and 4 bases, there was a span of 17 bases. The CDR3 is made up of 14 amino acids. The DNA of the CDR3 is TGCAGCGGTACTGGGGGGCTGAAGGGAAACACCATATATTTT. It is translated as CSGTGGLKGNTIYF.

The V and J genes are TRBV10-2 and TRBJ1-1; 12 nucleotides match TRBD1. This CDR3 is 16 amino acids long. Looked up from germline, CDR1 is WSHSY and CDR2 is SAAADI. The V and J ends lost 3 bases and 8 bases, in that order; junction bases with no gene match: 10. This CDR3 reads CASSDGGDRGRGEAFF. The DNA for the CDR3 is TGCGCCAGCAGTGACGGAGGGGACAGGGGGCGCGGGGAAGCTTTCTTT.

The V call is TRBV4-2, the J call TRBJ2-7; TRBD2 aligns across 13 bases. After removal of 3 bases from V and 7 bases from J, the junction contained 21 bases not matched to a gene. CDR3 size: 20 residues. The germline V gene has CDR1 LGHNA and CDR2 YNFKEQ. CDR3 bases: TGTGCCAGCAGCCAGGGCAGACGGGGACTAGCGGGGACCCGTGAAAAAGAGCAGTACTTC. This gives the protein CASSQGRRGLAGTREKEQYF.

This clone was observed once. The chain couples TRBV30 to TRBJ1-2; D remains ambiguous. Trimming took 2 bases from V and 1 from J, leaving 11 bases between them. Germline CDR1 GTSNPN, CDR2 SVGIG (reference sequence). This CDR3 contains 14 residues. The CDR3 loop is CAWSRGGNNYGYTF. The CDR3 bases are TGTGCCTGGAGTCGGGGAGGGAATAACTATGGCTACACCTTC.

This sequence joins TRBV5-4 and TRBJ1-2, with 9 nucleotides matching TRBD1. Germline V CDR1 and CDR2: SGHNT, YYREEE (reference sequence). The V and J ends lost 1 base and 3 bases, in that order; junction bases with no gene match: 1. The length of the CDR3 is 14 residues. The CDR3 loop reads CASSLRQGDYGYTF. CDR3 DNA: TGTGCCAGCAGCTTGCGACAGGGGGACTATGGCTACACCTTC.

Of note for this clone: The junction does not match germline at one end; this may be a read error. Written as DNA, the CDR3 is TGTGCCAGCACCTTGGGGACAGGGGGCTACAATGAGCAGTTCTTC. Translated: CASTLGTGGYNEQFF. The rearrangement uses TRBV5-4 and TRBJ2-1; 11 bases agree with TRBD1. The CDR3 is made up of 15 amino acids. The V gene's germline CDR1 is SGHNT and CDR2 YYREEE (reference sequence). Filled out from reference TRBV5-4 and TRBJ2-1, the complete variable domain reads ETGVTQSPTHLIKTRGQQVTLRCSSQSGHNTVSWYQQALGQGPQFIFQYYREEENGRGNFPPRFSGLQFPNYSSELNVNALELDDSALYLCASTLGTGGYNEQFFGPGTRLTVL.

J is TRBJ2-2 and V is TRBV7-3, with a tentative D call TRBD2 (5 bases). CDR3 length equals 13 residues. Germline V gene data show CDR1 as SGHTA and CDR2 as FQGTGA. The V gene lost 5 bases and the J gene lost 7 bases, with 11 bases spanning the gap. This chain's CDR3 is CASSPTGLGELFF. CDR3 coding DNA: TGTGCCAGCAGCCCCACTGGACTCGGGGAGCTGTTTTTT.

The chain is built from TRBV5-1 and TRBJ2-2; D may be TRBD1 (6 bases). Looked up from germline, CDR1 is SGHRS and CDR2 is YFSETQ. V was pared by 4 bases and J by 4 bases, with 17 bases between. CDR3 length equals 16 residues. The CDR3 DNA reads as TGCGCCAGCAGCGAAACCGGGACATCGCTCACCGGGGAGCTGTTTTTT. Its protein is CASSETGTSLTGELFF.

The chain has TRBV24-1 and TRBJ2-3, with no clear D. V was cut by 4 bases and J by 3 bases, with 13 bases left in between. Germline V gives CDR1 KGHDR, CDR2 SFDVKD. The CDR3 has 15 amino acids. Here the CDR3 DNA reads TGTGCCACCAGTGACCACAACCAGAGAACAGATACGCAGTATTTT. Protein sequence: CATSDHNQRTDTQYF.

This rearrangement joins TRBV25-1 to TRBJ1-2; D is possibly TRBD1 (6 bases). Trimming left V 4 bases short and J 4 bases short, with 13 bases between. This CDR3 comprises 14 residues. Germline CDR1 and CDR2: MGHDK and SYGVNS. The DNA for the CDR3 is TGTGCCAGCAGTGGGCTAAGGGGGAGCTATGGCTACACCTTC. Its protein product is CASSGLRGSYGYTF.

In its sample, this clone was seen a few times. The J gene is TRBJ2-7, the V gene TRBV28; D might be TRBD1 (6 bases). CDR3 size: 14 residues. The germline gives CDR1 MDHEN, CDR2 SYDVKM. V lost 3 bases and J lost 1, with 10 bases in between. CDR3 sequence (DNA): TGTGCCAGCAGTTTCGGGACACATTCCTACGAGCAGTACTTC. Protein product: CASSFGTHSYEQYF.

The chain couples TRBV28 to TRBJ1-5; possibly TRBD1 for D (6 bases). V dropped 2 bases and J dropped 4 bases, with 21 bases sitting between them. CDR3 size: 18 residues. Germline-derived CDR1 and CDR2 are MDHEN and SYDVKM. In DNA form, the CDR3 reads TGTGCCAGCAGTTTAGGTCGGGGGCTCGGAACCGTAAATCAGCCCCAGCATTTT. Translated: CASSLGRGLGTVNQPQHF.

The chain combines TRBV11-3 with TRBJ2-5; D is ambiguous. The germline gives CDR1 SGHNT, CDR2 YENEEA. Trimming pared 3 bases from V and 2 bases from J, leaving 13 bases between. CDR3 length: 15 amino acids. CDR3 DNA: TGTGCCAGCAGCTTCCCCCCCTGGGGACAAGAGACCCAGTACTTC. It yields the protein CASSFPPWGQETQYF.

The chain links TRBV28 to TRBJ2-3; 8 bases map to TRBD1. The germline CDR1 and CDR2 sequences are MDHEN and SYDVKM. This CDR3 has 14 amino acids. The J segment lost 6 bases and the V segment lost 3 bases, leaving 5 bases of the junction unmatched. CDR3 in amino acids: CASSFSRGQDTQYF. DNA of the CDR3: TGTGCCAGCAGTTTCTCCAGGGGGCAGGATACGCAGTATTTT.

The CDR3 region is CASSPETYGYTF. The CDR3 nucleotides read TGTGCCAGCAGCCCTGAGACCTATGGCTACACCTTC. V gene TRBV7-9 combines with J gene TRBJ1-2; D not resolved. The germline V gene has CDR1 SEHNR and CDR2 FQNEAQ (reference sequence). This CDR3 region has 12 residues. V lost 5 bases and J 4 bases, leaving 8 bases between the germline ends.

The V and J genes are TRBV18 and TRBJ2-5, with 8 bases fitting TRBD1. This CDR3 contains 14 residues. CDR1 KGHSH and CDR2 LQKENI come from the germline V gene. Trimming cost V 2 bases and J 7 bases; bases outside gene matches: 6. The CDR3 DNA sequence: TGTGCCAGCTCACCAGGGACAGGCCGGGGGACCCAGTACTTC. Protein sequence: CASSPGTGRGTQYF. The full variable domain, completed using reference TRBV18 and TRBJ2-5, is NAGVMQNPRHLVRRRGQEARLRCSPMKGHSHVYWYRQLPEEGLKFMVYLQKENIIDESGMPKERFSAEFPKEGPSILRIQQVVRGDSAAYFCASSPGTGRGTQYFGPGTRLLVL.

The chain employs TRBV3-1 (or the pseudogene TRBV3-2) and TRBJ1-2; D unclear. V was clipped by 0 bases and J by 7 bases, with 12 bases between them. Germline V gene lookup returns CDR1 LGHDT and CDR2 YNNKEL (reference sequence). The length of the CDR3 is 14 residues. CDR3 sequence (DNA): TGTGCCAGCAGCCAAGATCCCTCCTTTGCTGGCTACACCTTC. Residues: CASSQDPSFAGYTF.

The genes are TRBV7-2 and TRBJ1-3; 7 nucleotides align to TRBD1. Looked up from germline, CDR1 is SGHTA and CDR2 is FQGNSA. The CDR3 is made up of 15 amino acids. With 3 bases clipped from V and 2 bases from J, the junction kept 4 bases outside the gene matches. The CDR3 DNA sequence: TGTGCCAGCAGCTTCCAGGGGGGTGCTGGAAACACCATATATTTT. Translating gives CASSFQGGAGNTIYF.

V is TRBV7-9 and J is TRBJ2-5, with a tentative D call TRBD1 (6 bases). This CDR3 has 11 amino acids. CDR1 SEHNR and CDR2 FQNEAQ come from the germline V gene (reference sequence). Trimming removed 5 bases at V and 13 bases at J, with 14 bases between. CDR3: CASSPGRGPYF. The CDR3 coding sequence is TGTGCCAGCAGCCCCGGCAGGGGACCGTACTTC.